Included here is one TCR beta chain sequence, with context. This specimen comes from a study of blood T cell repertoires in COVID-19. Study overall: Sites across the United States, Italy and Spain contributed samples from acute and convalescent COVID-19. T cells, B-cell-depleted T cells, or PBMCs supplied cDNA or gDNA.

Per the authors' pipeline: How many nucleated cells were present was estimated from reference gene primer amplification. Measured with immunoSEQ multiplex PCR; TCRdb has only the in-frame clones, and not every one. V, J and clone size reflect that table, while D and trimming were determined from the DNA. The data hold around 52,000 clones, with 82% observed a single time. V dropped 5 bases and J dropped 1 base, with 8 bases sitting between them. The CDR3 runs to 14 residues. Germline V lookup: CDR1 MNHEY, CDR2 SVGAGI. This TCR came from a woman aged 55-69 years with acute or convalescent COVID-19. The sequenced material came from peripheral blood. This chain joins TRBV6-5 and TRBJ2-2, with D maybe TRBD1 (5 bases). The CDR3 DNA sequence: TGTGCCAGCAGTACGACAGTGAACACCGGGGAGCTGTTTTTT. It specifies CASSTTVNTGELFF.